The rows below give T cell receptor beta chains drawn from one sample of a study of OX40 agonist ivuxolimab in advanced cancers. Only in-frame clones appear in the TCRdb table, and some are missing; sequencing was by immunoSEQ multiplex PCR. The table includes about 67,000 clones, around 87% detected once. The material sequenced was CD4+ or CD8+ T cells sorted from blood, taken in a trial of the OX40 agonist ivuxolimab. These receptors were taken from an adult with an advanced solid tumor such as melanoma, head and neck, liver or kidney cancer. The CDR3 runs from the conserved cysteine through the conserved F or W. Fields, in order: clone size, J gene, D gene, V gene, CDR3 protein, CDR3 DNA. A D gene is named only where the DNA matches it firmly. Only some rows state a clone size, as once, few, many or a class for expanded clones.

>NA|TRBJ2-3|TRBD2|TRBV11-3
CASSRGLAGGQMGQYF
TGTGCCAGCAGCCGTGGACTAGCGGGAGGCCAAATGGGGCAGTATTTT
>NA|TRBJ2-5|TRBD2|TRBV7-9
CASSGLAGGMETQYF
TGTGCCAGCAGCGGACTAGCGGGGGGGATGGAGACCCAGTACTTC
>NA|TRBJ2-7|TRBD2|TRBV19
CASKLAVASYEQYF
TGTGCCAGTAAACTAGCGGTAGCCTCCTACGAGCAGTACTTC
>NA|TRBJ2-5|NA|TRBV6-1
CASSVGTRVLRQETQYF
TGTGCCAGCAGTGTTGGGACGCGAGTCCTGCGACAAGAGACCCAGTACTTC
>NA|TRBJ2-5|TRBD2|TRBV7-3
CASSPARTSGETQYF
TGTGCCAGCAGCCCCGCCCGCACTAGCGGAGAGACCCAGTACTTC
>NA|TRBJ2-3|NA|TRBV18
CASSTWSGTDTQYF
TGTGCCAGCTCAACGTGGTCGGGTACAGATACGCAGTATTTT
>NA|TRBJ2-3|TRBD2|TRBV7-6
CASRPGRADTQYF
TGTGCCAGCAGGCCTGGGAGGGCAGATACGCAGTATTTT
>once|TRBJ2-5|TRBD1|TRBV12-5
CASGTTGGQETQYF
TGTGCTAGTGGAACAACAGGGGGCCAAGAGACCCAGTACTTC
>NA|TRBJ2-3|NA|TRBV28
CASSLAILVDTQYF
TGTGCCAGCAGTTTGGCCATCCTGGTGGATACGCAGTATTTT
>NA|TRBJ2-7|TRBD1|TRBV27
CASSRQSQGVANEQYF
TGTGCCAGCAGCAGACAGAGTCAGGGGGTCGCAAACGAGCAGTACTTC
>NA|TRBJ1-3|NA|TRBV6-1
CASSEGLTRTLYF
TGTGCCAGCAGTGAGGGTCTTACAAGGACCCTATATTTT
>NA|TRBJ2-7|NA|TRBV6-4
CASSDQHRKCAYEQYF
TGTGCCAGCAGTGATCAACACCGTAAATGCGCCTACGAGCAGTACTTC
>NA|TRBJ1-6|TRBD1|TRBV5-6
CASSWDRANSPLHF
TGTGCCAGCAGCTGGGACAGGGCCAACTCACCCCTCCACTTT
>few|TRBJ2-3|NA|TRBV12-5
CASDSGRPPNGTDTQYF
TGTGCTAGTGACTCGGGCCGCCCTCCTAACGGCACAGATACGCAGTATTTT
>few|TRBJ1-2|NA|TRBV5-1
CASSSGTSGSEAF
TGCGCCAGCAGCTCGGGCACTTCGGGTAGCGAGGCCTTC
>NA|TRBJ1-1|NA|TRBV4-1
CASSQATEAFF
TGCGCCAGCAGCCAAGCTACTGAAGCTTTCTTT
>once|TRBJ2-7|TRBD1|TRBV7-9
CASSLAGRTGGNEQYF
TGTGCCAGCAGCTTAGCGGGGCGGACAGGGGGCAACGAGCAGTACTTC
>NA|TRBJ2-7|TRBD2|TRBV11-2
CASSGLTGTSGSSYEQYF
TGTGCCAGCAGCGGCCTGACCGGGACTAGCGGGAGCTCCTACGAGCAGTACTTC
>few|TRBJ2-7|NA|TRBV5-1
CASSLLAAYEQYF
TGCGCCAGCAGCTTGTTGGCAGCCTACGAGCAGTACTTC
>NA|TRBJ2-5|NA|TRBV2
CASSVGETQYF
TGTGCCAGCAGTGTGGGTGAGACCCAGTACTTC
>NA|TRBJ1-5|NA|TRBV27
CATSYGWGQPQHF
TGTGCCACCTCCTATGGCTGGGGACAGCCCCAGCATTTT
>NA|TRBJ1-2|TRBD1|TRBV7-2
CASSLTTGSYGYTF
TGTGCCAGCAGCTTAACGACAGGGAGCTATGGCTACACCTTC
>few|TRBJ2-3|NA|TRBV2
CASFGGGTDTQYF
TGTGCCAGCTTCGGGGGCGGCACAGATACGCAGTATTTT